One TCR beta chain is described in this entry. V was cut by 3 bases and J by 6 bases, with 8 bases left in between. The CDR3 is 11 residues long. The germline CDR1 and CDR2 sequences are SQVTM and ANQGSEA. This record belongs to a study of shared clonotypes between healthy human individuals. The naive CD8 population came from CD45RO-negative cells selected for CCR7, without terminally differentiated effector memory CD45RA+ cells. Measured with immunoSEQ multiplex PCR; TCRdb has only the in-frame clones, and not every one. The sample contains 550,000 to 650,000 clones, roughly 96% of which appear only once.

The specimen was naive CD8+ T cells sorted from blood. V is TRBV29-1 and J is TRBJ1-1; D might be TRBD1 (5 bases). This clonotype originated in a woman in her twenties or thirties in good health. CDR3 sequence: CSVDGGSEAFF. CDR3 nucleotides: TGCAGCGTTGATGGGGGGTCTGAAGCTTTCTTT.